This T cell receptor (beta chain) was recorded in a study of blood T cell repertoires in COVID-19. Study background: Samples representing acute and convalescent COVID-19 were sourced from the United States, Italy and Spain. PBMCs, B-cell-depleted T cells, or T cells provided the cDNA or gDNA that made up the material.

Self-reported history from a screening survey and questionnaire set each donor's cohort. In the original analysis: The assay estimated nucleated cells by amplifying reference gene primers. TCRdb's copy holds only in-frame clones and misses some; the assay was immunoSEQ multiplex PCR. The DNA gave D and trimming, while V, J and clone size come from that table. The sample holds 110,000 to 150,000 clones; 87% are singletons and the top ten take 11%. Germline V gives CDR1 KGHSH, CDR2 LQKENI. This CDR3 comprises 17 residues. Trimming left V 3 bases short and J 5 bases short, with 23 bases between. This clonotype was sampled from a man between 60 and 75 years old who had recovered from COVID-19. The chain links TRBV18 to TRBJ2-7, with D maybe TRBD2 (6 bases). Sequenced input: PBMCs or T cells enriched from blood (not recorded which). CDR3 loop: CASSPVSAGTHVHEQYF. The DNA for the CDR3 is TGTGCCAGCTCACCGGTATCTGCCGGGACTCATGTCCACGAGCAGTACTTC. Looking up the rest from reference TRBV18 and TRBJ2-7 gives the full variable domain: NAGVMQNPRHLVRRRGQEARLRCSPMKGHSHVYWYRQLPEEGLKFMVYLQKENIIDESGMPKERFSAEFPKEGPSILRIQQVVRGDSAAYFCASSPVSAGTHVHEQYFGPGTRLTVT.